This T cell receptor beta chain was identified in a study of beta chain features in type 1 diabetes. The CDR3 loop spans 15 amino acids. Trimming removed 10 bases from V and 4 bases from J; junction bases left unmatched: 9. Germline values: CDR1 KGHSH, CDR2 LQKENI. What was sequenced were expressed TCRB transcripts, since all of the isolated RNA had been reverse transcribed. The protocol was immunoSEQ multiplex PCR, while the TCRdb copy is restricted to in-frame clones and leaves out a portion. This table has 300,000 or so clones, around 9% appearing once. The authors took one heparinised blood draw, averaging about 120 mL, from each donor. Based on CD45RO/CCR7/CD25/CD127/CD95/CD27, CD4+ regulatory, stem cell-like memory, naive and central memory cells were sorted. This clone has just a few counts. Its antigen is unidentified. Findings and limits, study-wide: Shorter TCRB CDR3s, moderately but significantly so, were found in Type 1 diabetes patients in all four CD4+ subsets. For patients, the naive, central memory and Treg TCRB repertoires appeared more alike than for healthy donors. Cells carrying high TCR expression could end up over-represented when cDNA is sequenced.

V gene TRBV18 combines with J gene TRBJ2-6; 8 bases are shared with TRBD1. The sequenced sample consisted of central memory CD4+ T cells from blood. This clonotype was obtained from a man in his thirties or forties with type 1 diabetes. Written as DNA, the CDR3 is TGTGCCACCGGACAGGGAGATGGAGGGGCCAACGTCCTGACTTTC. Its translation is CATGQGDGGANVLTF.